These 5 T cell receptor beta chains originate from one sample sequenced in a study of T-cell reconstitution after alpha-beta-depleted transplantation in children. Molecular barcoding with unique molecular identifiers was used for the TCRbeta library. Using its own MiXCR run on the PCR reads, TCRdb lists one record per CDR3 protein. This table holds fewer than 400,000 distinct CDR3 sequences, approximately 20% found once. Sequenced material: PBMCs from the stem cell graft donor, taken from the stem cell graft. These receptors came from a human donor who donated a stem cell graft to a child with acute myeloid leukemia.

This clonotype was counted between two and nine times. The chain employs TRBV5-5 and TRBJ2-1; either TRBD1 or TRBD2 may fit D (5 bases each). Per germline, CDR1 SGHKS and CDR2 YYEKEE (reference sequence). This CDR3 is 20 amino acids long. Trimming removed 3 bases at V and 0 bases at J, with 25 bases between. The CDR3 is CASSWDVGAYNLYSYNEQFF. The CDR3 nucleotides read TGTGCCAGCAGCTGGGACGTCGGGGCCTACAATCTTTACTCCTACAATGAGCAGTTCTTC.

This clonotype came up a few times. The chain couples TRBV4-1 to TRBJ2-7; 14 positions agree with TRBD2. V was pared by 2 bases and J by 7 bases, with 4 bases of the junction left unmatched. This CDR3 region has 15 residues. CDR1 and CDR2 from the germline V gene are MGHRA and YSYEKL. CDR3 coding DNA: TGCGCCAGCAGCCAACCGACTAGCGGGAGGGATGAGCAGTACTTC. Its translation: CASSQPTSGRDEQYF.

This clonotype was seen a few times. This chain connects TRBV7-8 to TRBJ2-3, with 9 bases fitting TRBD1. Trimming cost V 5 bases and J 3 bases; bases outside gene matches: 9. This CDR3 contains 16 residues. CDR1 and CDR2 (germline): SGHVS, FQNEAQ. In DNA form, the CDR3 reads TGTGCCAGCAGCGGATCCCGGGACAGGGAAACAGATACGCAGTATTTT. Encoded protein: CASSGSRDRETDTQYF. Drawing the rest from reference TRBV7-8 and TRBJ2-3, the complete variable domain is GAGVSQSPRYKVAKRGQDVALRCDPISGHVSLFWYQQALGQGPEFLTYFQNEAQLDKSGLPSDRFFAERPEGSVSTLKIQRTQQEDSAVYLCASSGSRDRETDTQYFGPGTRLTVL.

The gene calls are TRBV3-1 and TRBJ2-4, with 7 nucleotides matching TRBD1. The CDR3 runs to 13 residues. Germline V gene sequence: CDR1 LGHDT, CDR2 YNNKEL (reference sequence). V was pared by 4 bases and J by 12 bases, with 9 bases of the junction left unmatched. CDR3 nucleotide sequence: TGTGCCAGCAGCCTACTCCGGGACAGAGATCAGTACTTC. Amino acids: CASSLLRDRDQYF.

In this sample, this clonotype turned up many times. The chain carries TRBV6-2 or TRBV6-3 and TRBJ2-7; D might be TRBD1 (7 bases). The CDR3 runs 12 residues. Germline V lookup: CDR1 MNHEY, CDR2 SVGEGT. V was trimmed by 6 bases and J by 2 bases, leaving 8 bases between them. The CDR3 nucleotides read TGTGCCAGCAGCAGGGGGGCCTACGAGCAGTACTTC. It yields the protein CASSRGAYEQYF.